A single sample gave rise to the 18 T cell receptor beta chains below, sequenced in a study of blood T cell repertoires in COVID-19. Repertoires were generated with immunoSEQ multiplex PCR, while TCRdb's copy carries only in-frame clones and drops some. The sample shows 140,000 to 150,000 clones, roughly four fifths of them seen only once. Source material: peripheral blood. These receptors were taken from a human donor with acute or convalescent COVID-19. The donor label of this sample is uncertain.

V is TRBV30 and J is TRBJ2-2, with D maybe TRBD2 (6 bases). The CDR3 has 16 amino acids. Between the trimmed V and J ends, which lost 5 bases and 5 bases, there was a span of 21 bases. Germline V gene sequence: CDR1 GTSNPN, CDR2 SVGIG (reference sequence). The CDR3: CAWGLWGTHRTGELFF. CDR3 nucleotide sequence: TGTGCCTGGGGGCTCTGGGGGACTCATCGTACCGGGGAGCTGTTTTTT.

The table lists this clone with many counts. The chain links TRBV15 to TRBJ1-1, with 8 bases matching TRBD1. Germline V gene sequence: CDR1 LNHNV, CDR2 YYDKDF (reference sequence). This CDR3 comprises 14 residues. The trim removed 3 bases at V and 5 bases at J, leaving 5 bases unmatched. The CDR3 DNA reads TGTGCCACCAGCAGTAGACAGGGGTTGACTGAAGCTTTCTTT. Protein: CATSSRQGLTEAFF.

The chain employs TRBV3-1 (or the pseudogene TRBV3-2) and TRBJ1-1; 7 bases agree with TRBD1. The CDR3 spans 18 residues. Germline trimming cut 0 bases from V and 6 bases from J; bases unmatched to any gene: 16. Germline CDR1 is LGHDT and CDR2 is YNNKEL (reference sequence). The CDR3 DNA follows: TGTGCCAGCAGCCAAGAAGAGGTGAGCCAGGGGGAGTTTCCTGAAGCTTTCTTT. Translating it yields CASSQEEVSQGEFPEAFF.

This chain uses TRBV19 with TRBJ1-4; TRBD1 matches 9 bases. CDR3 length: 17 residues. Per the germline V gene, CDR1 is LNHDA and CDR2 is SQIVND (reference sequence). Losses at the gene ends were 5 bases for V and 8 bases for J; bases not matched to a gene: 15. DNA of the CDR3: TGTGCCAGTAGTGCGTCCCGGGACAGGGCACGCAAGGAAAAACTGTTTTTT. It codes for CASSASRDRARKEKLFF.

J is TRBJ1-6 and V is TRBV6-6; tentative D call: TRBD1 (6 bases). CDR1 and CDR2 (germline): MNHNY, SVGAGI (reference sequence). This CDR3 has 19 residues. V was pared by 6 bases and J by 0 bases, with 21 bases between. The CDR3 loop reads CASSRGPGGWSSYNSPLHF. For the CDR3, the DNA is TGTGCCAGCAGCCGAGGCCCGGGGGGCTGGAGCTCCTATAATTCACCCCTCCACTTT.

The rearrangement joins TRBV6-5 to TRBJ1-1; D is perhaps TRBD1 (6 bases). Trimming left V 4 bases short and J 4 bases short, with 10 bases between. In germline, CDR1 is MNHEY, CDR2 SVGAGI. CDR3 length equals 13 residues. The CDR3 loop reads CASSFGTITEAFF. CDR3 DNA: TGTGCCAGCAGTTTCGGGACAATCACTGAAGCTTTCTTT.

This clone was observed a single time. The V call is TRBV30, the J call TRBJ2-7; D remains unclear. Trimming removed 1 base at V and 3 bases at J, with 13 bases between. This CDR3 is built from 14 residues. Germline V gene sequence: CDR1 GTSNPN, CDR2 SVGIG (reference sequence). The DNA of the CDR3 is TGTGCCTGGAGTGAAGTCTCGGTAAGCTACGAGCAGTACTTC. As protein: CAWSEVSVSYEQYF.

The chain uses TRBV19 and TRBJ1-2; TRBD1 matches 7 bases. V gave up 6 bases and J gave up 0 bases; unmatched junction bases: 10. The CDR3 contains 16 residues. Germline V gene sequence: CDR1 LNHDA, CDR2 SQIVND (reference sequence). CDR3 sequence: CASRPRGQASNYGYTF. The CDR3 nucleotides read TGTGCCAGTAGACCGAGAGGACAGGCTTCTAACTATGGCTACACCTTC.

The V call is TRBV12-3 or TRBV12-4, the J call TRBJ1-1; D is ambiguous. The CDR3 extends over 13 amino acids. Trimming left V 6 bases short and J 4 bases short, with 12 bases between. The CDR3 region is CASRSLLSTEAFF. The CDR3 DNA reads TGTGCCAGCAGGAGTCTGTTGAGCACTGAAGCTTTCTTT.

There are a few counts of this clone. The chain uses TRBV2 and TRBJ1-1; 12 bases match TRBD1. In germline, CDR1 is SNHLY, CDR2 FYNNEI. The CDR3 spans 16 residues. The ends lost 3 bases at V and 5 bases at J; junction bases unmatched: 7. DNA of the CDR3: TGTGCCAGCAGTGACGGGACAGGGGGCGCGGGGACTGAAGCTTTCTTT. Encoded protein: CASSDGTGGAGTEAFF.

The sample holds one count of this clone. The J gene is TRBJ2-7, the V gene TRBV13; TRBD2 agrees at 11 bases. Trimming took 1 base from V and 7 from J; bases not matched to a gene: 15. Per germline, CDR1 PRHDT and CDR2 FYEKMQ (reference sequence). The CDR3 is 18 amino acids. CDR3 coding DNA: TGTGCCAGCAGCTTAGCCCTCAGGGTAGCGGGGGGGCCGGGGGAGCAGTACTTC. Encoded protein: CASSLALRVAGGPGEQYF.

This chain links TRBV18 with TRBJ1-2; 9 bases map to TRBD1. The germline V gene encodes CDR1 KGHSH and CDR2 LQKENI. The CDR3 has 17 residues. V shed 2 bases and J 2 bases; nucleotides not matched to a gene: 9. CDR3 sequence: CASSPNGIGTGNYGYTF. The CDR3 DNA is TGTGCCAGCTCACCAAATGGAATAGGGACAGGGAACTATGGCTACACCTTC.

V gene TRBV3-1 (or the pseudogene TRBV3-2) combines with J gene TRBJ2-4, with D perhaps matching TRBD1 (6 bases). The CDR3 contains 14 residues. Trimming took off 1 base at V and 7 bases at J, with 11 bases between the two ends. CDR1 and CDR2 from the germline V gene are LGHDT and YNNKEL (reference sequence). DNA of the CDR3: TGTGCCAGCAGCCAAGGGGGGCCACCCAACATTCAGTACTTC. Protein product: CASSQGGPPNIQYF.

This clone was recorded at least ten times. The genes are TRBV5-4 and TRBJ2-2; tentatively, D is TRBD2 (5 bases). Germline CDR1 and CDR2: SGHNT and YYREEE (reference sequence). The CDR3 is 16 amino acids. Trimming pared 1 base from V and 3 bases from J, leaving 13 bases between. The CDR3 protein is CASSLYEGWDTGELFF. The CDR3 region has the DNA TGTGCCAGCAGCTTGTATGAGGGATGGGACACCGGGGAGCTGTTTTTT.

This chain joins TRBV25-1 and TRBJ2-1, with 7 bases fitting TRBD1. J gave up 7 bases and V 1 base, and 10 bases lay outside the gene matches. There are 16 residues in the CDR3. Germline V gives CDR1 MGHDK, CDR2 SYGVNS. CDR3 sequence (DNA): TGTGCCAGCAGTGAATTAGGGGGCGCGATAAATAATGAGCAGTTCTTC. Translated: CASSELGGAINNEQFF.

Of note for this clone: Other DNA sequences in the same sample also yield this CDR3. CDR3 region: CASSYSGVGQPQHF. CDR3 nucleotides: TGTGCCAGCAGTTACTCGGGCGTTGGTCAGCCCCAGCATTTT. This chain joins TRBV6-5 and TRBJ1-5; D not resolved. Trimming took off 0 bases at V and 6 bases at J, with 9 bases between the two ends. CDR1 is MNHEY, CDR2 SVGAGI, per germline. CDR3 length equals 14 residues.

There are a few counts of this clone. The chain combines TRBV18 with TRBJ2-3, with D possibly TRBD2 on 6 matching bases. Trimming took 6 bases from V and 1 from J, leaving 11 bases between them. The CDR3 sequence is 14 residues long. Germline CDR1 KGHSH, CDR2 LQKENI. CDR3 coding DNA: TGTGCCAGCTCGGATTGGAGGGGCACAGATACGCAGTATTTT. Its protein is CASSDWRGTDTQYF. Drawing the rest from reference TRBV18 and TRBJ2-3, the complete variable domain is NAGVMQNPRHLVRRRGQEARLRCSPMKGHSHVYWYRQLPEEGLKFMVYLQKENIIDESGMPKERFSAEFPKEGPSILRIQQVVRGDSAAYFCASSDWRGTDTQYFGPGTRLTVL.

The chain joins TRBV18 to TRBJ2-1; 7 positions agree with TRBD1. This CDR3 is built from 16 residues. V trimming: 3 bases; J trimming: 0 bases; junction bases outside the gene matches: 5. CDR1 KGHSH and CDR2 LQKENI come from the germline V gene. The CDR3 reads CASSPDRASSYNEQFF. As DNA, the CDR3 is TGTGCCAGCTCACCCGACAGGGCCAGCTCCTACAATGAGCAGTTCTTC.